This T cell receptor beta chain derives from a study of cytomegalovirus exposure and HLA in healthy donors. PCR involved 60 Vbeta and 13 Jbeta primers. Here immunoSEQ multiplex PCR was the method, and the copy in TCRdb shows in-frame clones only, minus some. The repertoire holds roughly 71,000 clones, with 62% as singletons. The germline V gene encodes CDR1 MNHNS and CDR2 SASEGT. The V and J ends lost 7 bases and 8 bases, in that order; junction bases with no gene match: 8. The CDR3 consists of 14 residues. About this clone: Its cognate antigen is unknown.

General study points: Under in vitro conditions, a few CMV-associated chains were confirmed as specific for CMV antigens. One variant, a missense change in DCLRE1C, was linked in a later analysis to TCR beta V- and J-gene trimming. Across donors, most TCRs were seen rarely, yet some public ones were widespread. Sequencing likely produced, as an artifact, a cluster of highly shared sequence variants.

This chain joins TRBV6-1 and TRBJ1-3; TRBD1 aligns across 10 bases. This TCR came from a man aged 30 to 39 in good health and CMV-seronegative. Sample: PBMCs. DNA for the CDR3: TGTGCCAGCATGAAGACAGGGGGCCGAGACACCATATATTTT. Encoded protein: CASMKTGGRDTIYF.